This is a list of T cell receptor beta chains from one sample in a study of T cells expressing NK-cell markers. TCRdb derives one entry per CDR3 protein from the 5' RACE reads, leaving out DNA. This specimen shows some 440,000 distinct CDR3 sequences; the ten leading clones hold about 1.5%. The source material was blood T cells: a sorted CD56 or NKG2C T cell subset, CD4+ or CD8+ T cells, or bulk PBMC T cells (not recorded which). These receptor sequences come from a woman aged 50 to 60 in good health. Each CDR3 is given with its conserved first and last residue.

v_call: TRBV7-2
j_call: TRBJ2-1
cdr3_aa: CASSLGWTSGSNEQFF

v_call: TRBV9
j_call: TRBJ1-1
cdr3_aa: CASSVGTHLEAFF

v_call: TRBV6-6
j_call: TRBJ2-3
cdr3_aa: CASSTHLTDTQYF

v_call: TRBV9
j_call: TRBJ2-3
cdr3_aa: CASSVGLSTTDTQYF

v_call: TRBV25-1
j_call: TRBJ1-5
cdr3_aa: CASRDRDWTPQHF

v_call: TRBV29-1
j_call: TRBJ2-3
cdr3_aa: CSGGGRMTDTQYF

v_call: TRBV4-1
j_call: TRBJ2-7
cdr3_aa: CASSHRGQGLEQYF

v_call: TRBV5-1
j_call: TRBJ1-4
cdr3_aa: CASSLALSNNEKLFF

v_call: TRBV28
j_call: TRBJ1-2
cdr3_aa: CASSTTGRGYTF

v_call: TRBV6-6
j_call: TRBJ2-2
cdr3_aa: CASSYGLRNTGELFF

v_call: TRBV7-8
j_call: TRBJ1-5
cdr3_aa: CASSLDGEEDQPQHF

v_call: TRBV7-3
j_call: TRBJ2-1
cdr3_aa: CASSTRTQNEQFF

v_call: TRBV5-1
j_call: TRBJ2-6
cdr3_aa: CASSRRYPGQGSGANVLTF

v_call: TRBV11-3
j_call: TRBJ2-7
cdr3_aa: CASSLEGSGIYEQYF

v_call: TRBV15
j_call: TRBJ2-5
cdr3_aa: CATSREGTVRETQYF

v_call: TRBV7-8
j_call: TRBJ2-1
cdr3_aa: CASSDGTGRGTLLLYNEQFF

v_call: TRBV25-1
j_call: TRBJ2-1
cdr3_aa: CASSELGASSYNEQFF

v_call: TRBV3-1
j_call: TRBJ2-7
cdr3_aa: CASSQDRRREQYF

v_call: TRBV7-8
j_call: TRBJ2-1
cdr3_aa: CASSQSGRGSLF

v_call: TRBV6-2/TRBV6-3
j_call: TRBJ1-5
cdr3_aa: CASSYAPDRGWDQPQHF

v_call: TRBV7-2
j_call: TRBJ2-3
cdr3_aa: CASTLRVFGGLAVTDTQYF

v_call: TRBV27
j_call: TRBJ2-7
cdr3_aa: CAQPSGSRYEQYF

v_call: TRBV3-1
j_call: TRBJ2-3
cdr3_aa: CASSFIAADTQYF

v_call: TRBV10-3
j_call: TRBJ2-3
cdr3_aa: CAIGGSDTQYF

v_call: TRBV11-1
j_call: TRBJ2-5
cdr3_aa: CASSRDWQETQYF

v_call: TRBV5-1
j_call: TRBJ2-5
cdr3_aa: CASPEDGPDRETQYF

v_call: TRBV3-1
j_call: TRBJ1-3
cdr3_aa: CASSQAGTIYF

v_call: TRBV5-1
j_call: TRBJ1-5
cdr3_aa: CASSFLHDWASSNQPQHF

v_call: TRBV18
j_call: TRBJ2-7
cdr3_aa: CASSPSQGEQYF

v_call: TRBV4-1
j_call: TRBJ2-3
cdr3_aa: CASSRQRTDTQYF

v_call: TRBV5-5
j_call: TRBJ2-7
cdr3_aa: CASSLLGTYEQYF

v_call: TRBV19
j_call: TRBJ1-1
cdr3_aa: CASRLETGVNTEAFF